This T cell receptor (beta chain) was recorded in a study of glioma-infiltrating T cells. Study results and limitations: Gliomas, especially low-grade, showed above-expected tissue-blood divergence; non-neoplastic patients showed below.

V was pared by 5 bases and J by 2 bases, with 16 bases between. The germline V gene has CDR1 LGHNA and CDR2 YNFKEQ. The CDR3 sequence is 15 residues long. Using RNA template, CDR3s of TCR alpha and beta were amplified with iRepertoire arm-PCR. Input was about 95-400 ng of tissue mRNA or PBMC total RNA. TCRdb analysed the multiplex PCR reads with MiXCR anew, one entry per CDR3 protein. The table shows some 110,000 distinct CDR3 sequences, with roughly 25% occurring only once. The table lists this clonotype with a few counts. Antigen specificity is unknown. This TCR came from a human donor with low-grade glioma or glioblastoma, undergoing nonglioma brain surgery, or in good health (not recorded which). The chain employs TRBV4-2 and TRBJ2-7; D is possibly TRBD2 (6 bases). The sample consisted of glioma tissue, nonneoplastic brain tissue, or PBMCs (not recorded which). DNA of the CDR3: TGTGCCAGCAGCAAAATGCGGTCGGGGGCCTACGAGCAGTACTTC. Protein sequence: CASSKMRSGAYEQYF.